This record looks at one T cell receptor (beta chain) sequence and its context. The sample originates from a study of blood T cell repertoires in COVID-19. Produced via immunoSEQ multiplex PCR; TCRdb's table is partial and in-frame only. The sample lists approximately 40,000 clones, approximately 90% occurring once. The CDR3 consists of 12 residues. V lost 6 bases and J 5 bases, leaving 7 bases between the germline ends. Germline V lookup: CDR1 LNHDA, CDR2 SQIVND (reference sequence). V usage is TRBV19 and J usage is TRBJ1-4; D is ambiguous. The specimen was peripheral blood. The sequence derives from a woman at least 80 years old in a cohort sampled during active or convalescent COVID-19. The CDR3 nucleotides are TGTGCCAGTAGCACGGGGAATGAAAAACTGTTTTTT. Protein: CASSTGNEKLFF.